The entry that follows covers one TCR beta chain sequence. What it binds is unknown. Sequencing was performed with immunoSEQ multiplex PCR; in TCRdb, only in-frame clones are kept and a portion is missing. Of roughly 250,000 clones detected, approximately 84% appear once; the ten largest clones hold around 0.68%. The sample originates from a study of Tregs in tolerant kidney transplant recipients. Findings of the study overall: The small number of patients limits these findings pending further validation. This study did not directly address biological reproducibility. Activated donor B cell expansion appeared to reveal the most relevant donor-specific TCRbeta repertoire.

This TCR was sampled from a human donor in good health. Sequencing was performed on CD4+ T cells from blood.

The CDR3 protein is CASRSKGLADSYEQYF. The DNA of the CDR3 is TGTGCCAGCAGATCTAAGGGACTAGCGGACTCCTACGAGCAGTACTTC. The chain joins TRBV2 to TRBJ2-7; TRBD2 aligns across 11 bases. The germline V gene has CDR1 SNHLY and CDR2 FYNNEI. The CDR3 is 16 residues long. V was pared by 6 bases and J by 0 bases, with 7 bases of the junction left unmatched.